This T cell receptor beta chain is from a study of beta chain features in type 1 diabetes. Findings and caveats of the study: Type 1 diabetes patients had moderately but significantly shorter TCRB CDR3s in all four CD4+ subsets.

Each donor gave one heparinised blood draw averaging roughly 100 mL. In its sample, this clone was seen a few times. Its antigen is currently unknown. Germline values: CDR1 KGHSH, CDR2 LQKENI. The CDR3 runs to 15 residues. The V gene lost 4 bases and the J gene lost 6 bases, with 16 bases spanning the gap. The isolated RNA, all of it, was reverse transcribed, so expressed TCRB transcripts were what got sequenced. The data were produced by immunoSEQ multiplex PCR, yet TCRdb's version contains in-frame clones alone and is incomplete. Of about 370,000 clones in the sample, 8.5% to 10% were seen once. The TCR originated in a man aged 25 to 40 with type 1 diabetes. This chain uses TRBV18 with TRBJ2-1; possible D gene TRBD2, 5 bases. Sequencing used central memory CD4+ T cells from blood. CDR3 amino acids: CASSRVSGPGNEQFF. Written as DNA, the CDR3 is TGTGCCAGCTCACGGGTAAGCGGCCCGGGCAATGAGCAGTTCTTC.